The present T cell receptor beta chain was sequenced within a study of shared clonotypes between healthy human individuals. As for this clone: Its antigen remains unidentified.

Regarding the study as a whole: What naive subsets generally showed was a larger estimated richness than memory subsets showed.

This table comes from immunoSEQ multiplex PCR, and its TCRdb copy is limited to in-frame clones, with some not included. The sample yields 850,000 to 1,200,000 clones, roughly 70% seen once. The CDR3 loop spans 18 amino acids. The germline V gene encodes CDR1 KGHSH and CDR2 LQKENI. V dropped 3 bases and J dropped 0 bases, with 15 bases sitting between them. The chain combines TRBV18 with TRBJ1-6, with D possibly TRBD1 on 6 matching bases. Sequenced sample: memory CD4+ T cells sorted from blood. Subset described: CD45RA-negative fraction. The TCR was taken from a man younger than 30 in good health. CDR3 coding DNA: TGTGCCAGCTCACCCTGGACAGTTGGGAGCTCCTATAATTCACCCCTCCACTTT. Translated: CASSPWTVGSSYNSPLHF.